The 18 T cell receptor beta chains presented below share a single source sample, sequenced in a study of blood T cell repertoires in COVID-19. Only in-frame clones appear in the TCRdb table, and some are missing; sequencing was by immunoSEQ multiplex PCR. The sample carries 53,000 or so clones, approximately 90% recorded once. Sequencing was carried out using peripheral blood. These receptors all stem from a human donor in a cohort sampled during active COVID-19.

This chain joins TRBV7-2 and TRBJ2-3; 12 nucleotides match TRBD2. V shed 5 bases, J shed 6 bases, and the junction held 12 bases outside the gene matches. The CDR3 covers 17 residues. CDR1 SGHTA and CDR2 FQGNSA come from the germline V gene. CDR3 sequence reads: CASSLETSGRSEDTQYF. CDR3 nucleotides: TGTGCCAGCAGCCTCGAGACTAGCGGGAGAAGTGAGGATACGCAGTATTTT.

V is TRBV28 and J is TRBJ1-5; D unresolved. The CDR3 consists of 14 residues. CDR1 is MDHEN, CDR2 SYDVKM, per germline. Between the trimmed V and J ends, which lost 1 base and 0 bases, there was a span of 4 bases. This CDR3 is CASSLLYSNQPQHF. In DNA, the CDR3 is TGTGCCAGCAGTTTATTATATAGCAATCAGCCCCAGCATTTT.

The V gene is TRBV18, the J gene TRBJ1-2, with 8 bases aligning to TRBD1. Germline assignment: CDR1 KGHSH and CDR2 LQKENI. V shed 3 bases and J 7 bases; nucleotides not matched to a gene: 7. This CDR3 is built from 14 residues. Here the CDR3 DNA reads TGTGCCAGCTCACCCTCGACAGGGGAGGGTGGCTACACCTTC. It encodes CASSPSTGEGGYTF.

The genes are TRBV4-2 and TRBJ1-2, with a possible D match to TRBD1 (5 bases). The CDR3 length is 15 residues. The V gene lost 0 bases and the J gene lost 6 bases, with 14 bases spanning the gap. Germline V gene data show CDR1 as LGHNA and CDR2 as YNFKEQ. The CDR3 here is CASSQDQTRVDGYTF. Written as DNA, the CDR3 is TGTGCCAGCAGCCAAGATCAAACCAGGGTCGATGGCTACACCTTC.

The J gene is TRBJ1-5, the V gene TRBV9; D not resolved. CDR1 is SGDLS, CDR2 YYNGEE, per germline. V was shortened by 0 bases and J by 7 bases, with 11 bases between the two germline ends. The CDR3 is 14 amino acids. Here the CDR3 DNA reads TGTGCCAGCAGCGTAGGGGGAGTTGGGCAGCCCCAGCATTTT. Encoded protein: CASSVGGVGQPQHF.

V is TRBV19 and J is TRBJ1-2, with D perhaps TRBD1 (6 bases). Between the trimmed V and J ends, which lost 6 bases and 9 bases, there was a span of 17 bases. The CDR3 spans 13 residues. Germline values: CDR1 LNHDA, CDR2 SQIVND (reference sequence). CDR3 bases: TGTGCCAGTAGGAGGCAGGGGCCGGACAGCTACACCTTC. As protein: CASRRQGPDSYTF.

The J gene is TRBJ2-5, the V gene TRBV20-1; 11 nucleotides agree with TRBD2. Germline V gene lookup returns CDR1 DFQATT and CDR2 SNEGSKA (reference sequence). The V gene end was trimmed by 3 bases and the J gene end by 4 bases; junction bases not matched to a gene: 10. The CDR3 has 16 residues. The CDR3 here is CSASIAGGINSETQYF. For the CDR3, the DNA is TGCAGTGCTAGTATAGCGGGGGGGATCAACTCAGAGACCCAGTACTTC.

This rearrangement joins TRBV7-2 to TRBJ1-3, with a weak D call TRBD1 (5 bases). The CDR3 has 17 residues. Germline V CDR1 and CDR2: SGHTA, FQGNSA. Trimming cost V 2 bases and J 4 bases, with 18 bases left between them. The CDR3 DNA reads TGTGCCAGCAGCTTAACGGGGGTCAGAAGAATGGGAAACACCATATATTTT. Protein: CASSLTGVRRMGNTIYF.

The chain employs TRBV14 and TRBJ2-7; D gene unclear. Germline-derived CDR1 and CDR2 are SGHDN and FVKESK. V gave up 3 bases and J gave up 4 bases, with 10 bases separating them. CDR3 size: 13 residues. CDR3 sequence: CASSHLSVYEQYF. CDR3 coding DNA: TGTGCCAGCAGCCATCTTTCTGTTTACGAGCAGTACTTC.

V is TRBV5-6 and J is TRBJ2-2; TRBD1 is a possible D gene (6 bases). CDR1 SGHDT and CDR2 YYEEEE come from the germline V gene. Trimming removed 2 bases from V and 8 bases from J, with 19 bases in between. This CDR3 contains 16 residues. The CDR3 is CASSLTDSSRGGELFF. CDR3 nucleotides: TGTGCCAGCAGCTTAACCGACAGTTCCAGGGGAGGGGAGCTGTTTTTT.

This clone came up a few times. The chain uses TRBV28 and TRBJ1-4, with 12 bases matching TRBD1. Germline V gives CDR1 MDHEN, CDR2 SYDVKM. This CDR3 is built from 14 residues. V trimming: 4 bases; J trimming: 10 bases; junction bases outside the gene matches: 4. Written as DNA, the CDR3 is TGTGCCAGCAGTTCCGGGACAGGGGGCTCAAAACTGTTTTTT. Its protein is CASSSGTGGSKLFF. The full variable domain, its missing parts supplied by reference TRBV28 and TRBJ1-4, is DVKVTQSSRYLVKRTGEKVFLECVQDMDHENMFWYRQDPGLGLRLIYFSYDVKMKEKGDIPEGYSVSREKKERFSLILESASTNQTSMYLCASSSGTGGSKLFFGSGTQLSVL.

This rearrangement joins TRBV18 to TRBJ2-7; the match to TRBD1 covers 11 bases. With 3 bases clipped from V and 3 bases from J, the junction kept 4 bases outside the gene matches. The CDR3 extends over 15 amino acids. Germline loops: CDR1 KGHSH, CDR2 LQKENI. The CDR3 DNA follows: TGTGCCAGCTCACCTGGAGGGACAGGGGGCTACGAGCAGTACTTC. As protein: CASSPGGTGGYEQYF.

The chain carries TRBV5-4 and TRBJ1-2, with a weak D call TRBD1 (6 bases). The V and J ends lost 5 bases and 4 bases respectively, with 18 bases between them. Germline V gives CDR1 SGHNT, CDR2 YYREEE (reference sequence). The CDR3 length is 15 residues. The CDR3 loop is CASRLGAEKFYGYTF. In nucleotides, the CDR3 is TGTGCCAGCAGACTGGGGGCAGAAAAGTTCTATGGCTACACCTTC.

This clone was seen more than once but under ten times. This chain joins TRBV6-4 and TRBJ2-3; D remains ambiguous. The V end lost 0 bases, the J end lost 6 bases, and 7 bases lay between the germline ends. The CDR3 extends over 13 amino acids. Germline V lookup: CDR1 MRHNA, CDR2 SNTAGT. Here the CDR3 DNA reads TGTGCCAGCAGTGACTCCGAGCTCGATACGCAGTATTTT. Its translation is CASSDSELDTQYF.

The chain uses TRBV6-5 and TRBJ1-6, with 9 nucleotides matching TRBD1. CDR3 size: 15 residues. CDR1 MNHEY and CDR2 SVGAGI come from the germline V gene. Germline trimming cut 5 bases from V and 10 bases from J; bases unmatched to any gene: 9. CDR3 protein: CASSTLGQGWSPLHF. The CDR3, as DNA: TGTGCCAGCAGTACCCTGGGACAGGGATGGTCACCCCTCCACTTT.

This clone appeared a single time. The rearrangement uses TRBV3-1 (or the pseudogene TRBV3-2) and TRBJ2-2; D possibly corresponds to TRBD2 (6 bases). The CDR3 has 15 amino acids. Trimming pared 3 bases from V and 0 bases from J, leaving 8 bases between. Germline V gene data show CDR1 as LGHDT and CDR2 as YNNKEL (reference sequence). The CDR3 sequence: CASSQGTPNTGELFF. The CDR3 nucleotides read TGTGCCAGCAGCCAGGGGACTCCGAACACCGGGGAGCTGTTTTTT.

This clone was seen only once. The chain is built from TRBV11-1 and TRBJ2-1, with 7 bases fitting TRBD1. The junction had 5 bases not matched to a gene; V was cut back by 5 bases and J by 1 base. Germline lookup yields CDR1 SGHAT and CDR2 FQDESV (reference sequence). The CDR3 is made up of 15 amino acids. The CDR3, as DNA: TGTGCCAGCAGCATCGACAGGGCTTCCTACAATGAGCAGTTCTTC. It translates to CASSIDRASYNEQFF.

The rearrangement uses TRBV3-1 (or the pseudogene TRBV3-2) and TRBJ2-5; 8 nucleotides align to TRBD1. The CDR3 is made up of 17 amino acids. V lost 0 bases to trimming and J lost 5 bases; unmatched junction nucleotides: 11. Germline values: CDR1 LGHDT, CDR2 YNNKEL (reference sequence). The CDR3 DNA is TGTGCCAGCAGCCAAGAGATTGTCAGGACAGGGAGCGAGACCCAGTACTTC. Translating gives CASSQEIVRTGSETQYF.